This T cell receptor (beta chain) was obtained from a study of CD8 T cells in ankylosing spondylitis. Each CDR3 protein is one row after TCRdb ran MiXCR on the 5' RACE reads. The sample has 650,000 to 800,000 distinct CDR3 sequences; 15% to 20% are singletons. As for this clonotype: Antigen unknown.

The CDR3 is made up of 18 amino acids. V gave up 2 bases and J gave up 1 base, with 20 bases separating them. The study, taken as a whole, reports: Several highly homologous variants made up a TCR beta motif that seemed to typify ankylosing spondylitis blood.

This rearrangement joins TRBV12-3 or TRBV12-4 to TRBJ1-1, with D possibly matching TRBD1 (6 bases). The sample taken for sequencing was blood, either unsorted or a sorted T cell fraction (not recorded which). The TCR was taken from a male donor with ankylosing spondylitis. Here the CDR3 DNA reads TGTGCCAGCAGTTTAAGGGTCGGGGGCAGCTTAAGGAACACTGAAGCTTTCTTT. Residues: CASSLRVGGSLRNTEAFF.